These T cell receptor beta chains were read from a single sample in a study of shared clonotypes between healthy human individuals. The method was immunoSEQ multiplex PCR; TCRdb's version includes in-frame clones alone and lacks a portion of them. The table shows 1,500,000 or so clones, with approximately 96% occurring only once. The sequenced material came from naive CD4+ T cells sorted from blood. Receptors were obtained from a man in his thirties or forties in good health. Each CDR3 is given with its conserved first and last residue. Each record gives: D gene, V gene, J gene, clone size, CDR3 DNA, CDR3 protein. A D gene is named only where the DNA matches it firmly. Size tells how often a clone was seen (once, few, many) or the class of an expanded clone, and some rows leave it out.

TRBD2	TRBV7-9	TRBJ2-3	once	TGTGCCAGCAGCTTGGGTGGTTTCGCGCTAGCGGGAGCCACAGATACGCAGTATTTT	CASSLGGFALAGATDTQYF
-	TRBV5-4	TRBJ1-5	-	TGTGCCAGCAGCTTAGATAAGGGGGGGAATCAGCCCCAGCATTTT	CASSLDKGGNQPQHF
-	TRBV19	TRBJ1-5	-	TGTGCCAGTACCCGAAGAGACAGCGCCAATCAGCCCCAGCATTTT	CASTRRDSANQPQHF
TRBD1	TRBV18	TRBJ1-1	once	TGTGCCAGCTCCCGTCTAGACAGGGTTGACACTGAAGCTTTCTTT	CASSRLDRVDTEAFF
-	TRBV18	TRBJ1-5	-	TGTGCCAGCTCAGACATCTATAGCAATCAGCCCCAGCATTTT	CASSDIYSNQPQHF
-	TRBV7-3	TRBJ2-5	-	TGTGCCAGCAGCCTGGGATCTCAAGAGACCCAGTACTTC	CASSLGSQETQYF
-	TRBV28	TRBJ1-2	once	TGTGCCAGCAGGTCGGGTTCGGCAGGATCCTATGGCTACACCTTC	CASRSGSAGSYGYTF
-	TRBV20-1	TRBJ2-1	-	TGCAGGGCTATAACTGTCAATGAGCAGTTCTTC	CRAITVNEQFF
-	TRBV2	TRBJ2-2	-	TGTGCCAGCATTACCAGAGAGACCGGGGAGCTGTTTTTT	CASITRETGELFF
TRBD2	TRBV2	TRBJ2-3	-	TGTGCCAGCAGCGTAGCGGGTTTGGATACGCAGTATTTT	CASSVAGLDTQYF
-	TRBV7-9	TRBJ2-1	-	TGTGCCAGCAGCCCACATTTGGGGGAGGATTCCTACAATGAGCAGTTCTTC	CASSPHLGEDSYNEQFF
-	TRBV12-5	TRBJ1-5	-	TGTGCTAGTGCCTTAACAGGGATCAATCAGCCCCAGCATTTT	CASALTGINQPQHF
-	TRBV5-8	TRBJ2-2	-	TGTGCCAGCAGCTTGGTGACATTCACCGGGGAGCTGTTTTTT	CASSLVTFTGELFF
-	TRBV11-2	TRBJ2-5	-	TGTGCCAGCAGCTCAATAGCCCAAGAGACCCAGTACTTC	CASSSIAQETQYF
TRBD2	TRBV5-1	TRBJ2-3	-	TGCGCCAGCAGCTTGTATCCTAGCGGGAGGGCCACACTAACAGATACGCAGTATTTT	CASSLYPSGRATLTDTQYF
-	TRBV11-2	TRBJ1-4	-	TGTGCCAGCAGCTTAGTATTGGGTAGATTTAATGAAAAACTGTTTTTT	CASSLVLGRFNEKLFF
TRBD2	TRBV5-4	TRBJ2-2	-	TGTGCCAGCAGCTTGGACGGGACTAGCGGGAAACGAACCGGGGAGCTGTTTTTT	CASSLDGTSGKRTGELFF
TRBD2	TRBV27	TRBJ2-7	-	TGTGCCAGCAGTTCGTCTACTAGCGGGAGTCCGTCCTACGAGCAGTACTTC	CASSSSTSGSPSYEQYF
-	TRBV5-4	TRBJ2-2	-	TGTGCCAGCAGCTCTCCACCCGGCGCGGGGCCCACCGGGGAGCTGTTTTTT	CASSSPPGAGPTGELFF
-	TRBV5-1	TRBJ2-1	-	TGCGCCAGCAGCTTTTGGTCATACGGTTCCTACAATGAGCAGTTCTTC	CASSFWSYGSYNEQFF
-	TRBV7-9	TRBJ2-7	-	TGTGCCAGCAGCTTAGTAGCGGACTCCTACGAGCAGTACTTC	CASSLVADSYEQYF
TRBD1	TRBV15	TRBJ1-1	-	TGTGCCACCAGCGACCAACAGGGGAGAGCTTTCTTT	CATSDQQGRAFF
-	TRBV5-1	TRBJ2-7	-	TGCGCCAGCAGCTTGATGACAGCACCGAGCTCCTACGAGCAGTACTTC	CASSLMTAPSSYEQYF
-	TRBV4-1	TRBJ2-3	once	TGCGCCAGCAGCCAACCGACAGGATCCTTCACAGATACGCAGTATTTT	CASSQPTGSFTDTQYF
-	TRBV7-2	TRBJ2-7	-	TGTGCCAGCAGCTTAGCCGCCGGCCCTTCCTCCTACGAGCAGTACTTC	CASSLAAGPSSYEQYF
TRBD2	TRBV5-1	TRBJ2-1	-	TGCGCCAGCAGCTTGGGAGGACTAGCGGGAGGGAACAATGAGCAGTTCTTC	CASSLGGLAGGNNEQFF
-	TRBV6-1	TRBJ2-7	-	TGTGCCAGCAGTGGGGAGTTGGTAACCTACGAGCAGTACTTC	CASSGELVTYEQYF
TRBD2	TRBV28	TRBJ2-7	-	TGTGCCAGCAGACCCTTGGGGAGGGGAATCTCCTACGAGCAGTACTTC	CASRPLGRGISYEQYF
-	TRBV11-3	TRBJ2-1	-	TGTGCCAGCAGCTTAGGTTTATATGAGGGGAATGAGCAGTTCTTC	CASSLGLYEGNEQFF
TRBD1	TRBV7-6	TRBJ2-7	-	TGTGCCAGCAGCTTAGGGACAGGGTCCTACGAGCAGTACTTC	CASSLGTGSYEQYF
TRBD2	TRBV19	TRBJ2-7	-	TGTGCCAGTAGTCTCCCCCGACTAGCGGGAGGGACATTTACCTACGAGCAGTACTTC	CASSLPRLAGGTFTYEQYF
TRBD1	TRBV19	TRBJ1-2	-	TGTGCCAGTAGTACCGGACAGGGGAGGTATGGCTACACCTTC	CASSTGQGRYGYTF
-	TRBV6-1	TRBJ1-1	-	TGTGCCAGCAGTGAAAATAAGGGAATGAACACTGAAGCTTTCTTT	CASSENKGMNTEAFF